The clone carrying this T cell receptor (beta chain) was found many times. V dropped 0 bases and J dropped 2; count of bases not matched to a gene: 6. The CDR3 sequence is 17 residues long. CDR1 and CDR2 from the germline V gene are DFQATT and SNEGSKA (reference sequence). For repertoire sequencing, the TCR beta CDR3 regions were amplified from RNA transcripts. After a first-round RT-PCR with HTBI primers, a second-round multiplex PCR was run. Each CDR3 protein is one row after TCRdb ran MiXCR on the multiplex PCR reads. The repertoire holds over 450,000 distinct CDR3 sequences, with 13% to 15% as singletons. The sample is drawn from a study of Graves' ophthalmopathy and Graves' hyperthyroidism. Pregnancy or lactation, uncontrolled infections and other autoimmune diseases were grounds for excluding patients. Sampling over 7.5 ml of fresh peripheral blood provided the PBMCs.

V usage is TRBV20-1 and J usage is TRBJ2-7; 14 bases agree with TRBD2. This TCR was sampled from a woman in her 30s with Graves' ophthalmopathy. The specimen sequenced was blood. DNA for the CDR3: TGCAGTGCTAGAGATCCGTTGACTAGCGGGAGGGCCTACGAGCAGTACTTC. It translates to CSARDPLTSGRAYEQYF.